These T cell receptor beta chains were read from a single sample in a study of Ad26.COV2.S vaccination and SARS-CoV-2 variants. Sequencing used immunoSEQ multiplex PCR; TCRdb keeps in-frame clones, though not all of them. The sample includes a few hundred thousand clones, 89% of them seen just once. This sample comprised peripheral blood, obtained in a trial of Ad26.COV2.S vaccine versus placebo. These receptor sequences come from a person between 18 and 65 years old who received the Ad26.COV2.S COVID-19 vaccine or a placebo. Each CDR3 is given with its conserved first and last residue. D genes are given only for firm matches. The size of a clone is reported for some rows only, either as once, few or many, or as a class for expanded clones.

CDR3,DNA,size,J,V,D
CASSLGPPTLWAGELFF,TGTGCCAGCAGTTTAGGACCCCCGACCCTCTGGGCCGGGGAGCTGTTTTTT,NA,TRBJ2-2,TRBV27,NA
CASSILGTSPHRGFAGELFF,TGTGCCAGTAGTATACTGGGGACTAGCCCACATCGGGGTTTCGCCGGGGAGCTGTTTTTT,NA,TRBJ2-2,TRBV19,TRBD2
CASSEIGGLRRSGNTIYF,TGTGCCAGCAGTGAAATAGGAGGGCTTCGGCGCTCTGGAAACACCATATATTTT,NA,TRBJ1-3,TRBV2,NA
CASSLAATEENYGYTF,TGTGCCAGCAGCTTAGCGGCTACAGAGGAGAACTATGGCTACACCTTC,NA,TRBJ1-2,TRBV7-9,NA
CASSDPSGSSYEQYF,TGTGCCAGCAGTGACCCTAGCGGGAGCTCCTACGAGCAGTACTTC,once,TRBJ2-7,TRBV6-4,TRBD2
CASSVRGYNEQFF,TGTGCCAGCAGCGTAAGAGGCTACAATGAGCAGTTCTTC,NA,TRBJ2-1,TRBV9,NA
CSVDPGQPNIQYF,TGCAGCGTTGACCCGGGACAGCCAAACATTCAGTACTTC,NA,TRBJ2-4,TRBV29-1,TRBD1
CASSHSGANVLTF,TGTGCCAGCAGCCACTCTGGGGCCAACGTCCTGACTTTC,NA,TRBJ2-6,TRBV5-6,NA
CASSLRGQAGVSSQAIPELFF,TGCGCCAGCAGCTTAAGGGGGCAAGCGGGAGTTTCCTCACAAGCAATCCCGGAGCTGTTTTTT,NA,TRBJ2-2,TRBV5-1,NA
CASSESGRIDSPLHF,TGTGCCAGCAGTGAATCAGGGAGGATAGATTCACCCCTCCACTTT,NA,TRBJ1-6,TRBV25-1,NA
CASRRGEAGAYYEQYF,TGTGCCAGCAGGCGGGGGGAGGCAGGGGCTTACTACGAGCAGTACTTC,NA,TRBJ2-7,TRBV28,TRBD2
CAQSLALSDTGELFF,TGTGCCCAATCATTAGCGCTTAGTGACACCGGGGAGCTGTTTTTT,once,TRBJ2-2,TRBV30,NA
CAISGTPNSPLHF,TGTGCCATCAGCGGGACGCCTAATTCACCCCTCCACTTT,few,TRBJ1-6,TRBV10-3,NA
CASSLLAGGPHEQYF,TGTGCCAGCAGCTTACTAGCGGGAGGGCCCCACGAGCAGTACTTC,NA,TRBJ2-7,TRBV7-9,TRBD2
CASRPPPTSFPIEQYF,TGTGCCAGTCGACCACCTCCGACTTCTTTTCCTATCGAGCAGTACTTC,NA,TRBJ2-7,TRBV28,NA
CATRRGADGNEQFF,TGTGCCACCCGCCGGGGGGCTGATGGAAATGAGCAGTTCTTC,NA,TRBJ2-1,TRBV28,NA
CAWSVGQGNSPLHF,TGTGCCTGGAGTGTGGGACAGGGTAATTCACCCCTCCACTTT,NA,TRBJ1-6,TRBV30,TRBD1
CASSLGSEKLFF,TGTGCCAGCAGCTTGGGAAGTGAAAAACTGTTTTTT,NA,TRBJ1-4,TRBV7-2,NA
CSVGAGPYEQYF,TGCAGCGTCGGCGCGGGCCCGTACGAGCAGTACTTC,NA,TRBJ2-7,TRBV29-1,NA
CASSLGVNQHQPQHF,TGTGCCAGCAGCTTGGGTGTTAATCAGCATCAGCCCCAGCATTTT,NA,TRBJ1-5,TRBV5-8,NA
CASRTLEEKLFF,TGTGCCAGCAGGACCCTCGAGGAAAAACTGTTTTTT,NA,TRBJ1-4,TRBV27,NA
CASGHGTSGSYEQYF,TGTGCCAGCGGACACGGGACTAGCGGCTCCTACGAGCAGTACTTC,NA,TRBJ2-7,TRBV6-5,TRBD2
CASSPSGLAGRSSSYEQYF,TGTGCCAGCAGCCCCAGCGGGCTAGCGGGACGCTCAAGCTCCTACGAGCAGTACTTC,NA,TRBJ2-7,TRBV14,TRBD2
CASSTTGSPYNEQFF,TGTGCCAGTAGTACGACAGGGAGCCCCTACAATGAGCAGTTCTTC,NA,TRBJ2-1,TRBV19,TRBD1
CASSVGAAGAGETQYF,TGTGCCAGCAGCGTAGGGGCAGCGGGAGCGGGGGAGACCCAGTACTTC,once,TRBJ2-5,TRBV9,TRBD2
CASSFSAGVGEQYF,TGTGCCAGCAGCTTCTCGGCGGGAGTGGGGGAGCAGTACTTC,NA,TRBJ2-7,TRBV11-2,TRBD2
CASSQESSSGNTQYF,TGCGCCAGCAGCCAAGAAAGTTCAAGCGGAAATACGCAGTATTTT,NA,TRBJ2-3,TRBV4-1,NA
CAWSVLGAEAFF,TGTGCCTGGAGTGTATTGGGGGCTGAAGCTTTCTTT,NA,TRBJ1-1,TRBV30,NA
CASSEGLSTDTQYF,TGTGCCAGTAGTGAGGGACTAAGCACAGATACGCAGTATTTT,NA,TRBJ2-3,TRBV19,TRBD2
CAWTRQMTGELFF,TGTGCCTGGACGAGACAGATGACCGGGGAGCTGTTTTTT,NA,TRBJ2-2,TRBV30,NA
CASSLEQGAATGELFF,TGCGCCAGCAGCTTGGAACAGGGGGCAGCCACCGGGGAGCTGTTTTTT,once,TRBJ2-2,TRBV5-1,TRBD1
CASSYSGQGNQPQHF,TGTGCCAGCAGTTACTCGGGACAGGGCAATCAGCCCCAGCATTTT,NA,TRBJ1-5,TRBV6-5,TRBD1
CASSPGGSGVNEQFF,TGTGCCAGCAGCCCCGGGGGTAGCGGGGTTAATGAGCAGTTCTTC,NA,TRBJ2-1,TRBV5-4,TRBD2
CAISEGKAGNEQFF,TGTGCCATCAGTGAGGGTAAAGCGGGGAATGAGCAGTTCTTC,NA,TRBJ2-1,TRBV10-3,TRBD2
CASSPVGGNEQFF,TGTGCCAGCAGTCCCGTGGGGGGGAATGAGCAGTTCTTC,NA,TRBJ2-1,TRBV28,TRBD2
CASSPRLAGGTDTQYF,TGTGCCAGCTCACCCCGACTAGCGGGGGGCACAGATACGCAGTATTTT,NA,TRBJ2-3,TRBV18,TRBD2
CASRGTANTGELFF,TGTGCCAGTAGGGGGACAGCGAACACCGGGGAGCTGTTTTTT,NA,TRBJ2-2,TRBV19,TRBD1
CASSLPKRGRSSGNTIYF,TGTGCCAGCAGTTTACCTAAACGGGGACGGTCCTCTGGAAACACCATATATTTT,few,TRBJ1-3,TRBV28,NA
CASSFSGSLETQYF,TGTGCCAGCAGCTTTAGCGGGTCCTTGGAGACCCAGTACTTC,NA,TRBJ2-5,TRBV11-2,TRBD2
CASSYDGRWGSPLHF,TGTGCCAGCAGTTACGACGGTCGCTGGGGGTCACCCCTCCACTTT,NA,TRBJ1-6,TRBV6-5,NA
CASSVAAGGSMNEQFF,TGTGCCAGCAGCGTAGCGGCCGGCGGGAGTATGAATGAGCAGTTCTTC,NA,TRBJ2-1,TRBV9,TRBD2
CASSTWTSGNNEQFF,TGTGCCAGCAGCACATGGACTAGCGGGAACAATGAGCAGTTCTTC,NA,TRBJ2-1,TRBV7-2,TRBD2
CASSSHRASRDYGYTF,TGTGCCAGCAGTTCCCACCGGGCAAGCCGGGACTATGGCTACACCTTC,NA,TRBJ1-2,TRBV6-6,NA
CSVEDQTYEQYF,TGCAGCGTTGAAGATCAGACCTACGAGCAGTACTTC,NA,TRBJ2-7,TRBV29-1,NA
CASSLMGERTEAFF,TGTGCCAGCAGTTTGATGGGGGAACGTACTGAAGCTTTCTTT,few,TRBJ1-1,TRBV27,NA
CASSPAPPTDTQYF,TGTGCCAGCTCACCAGCACCTCCGACAGATACGCAGTATTTT,NA,TRBJ2-3,TRBV18,NA
CAWRTGGNTEAFF,TGTGCCTGGAGAACTGGGGGGAACACTGAAGCTTTCTTT,NA,TRBJ1-1,TRBV30,NA
CASSFDRWDQYF,TGTGCCAGCAGTTTTGACCGTTGGGACCAGTACTTC,NA,TRBJ2-5,TRBV6-5,NA
CASSPGPRNDYTF,TGCGCCAGCAGTCCCGGGCCACGGAATGACTACACCTTC,NA,TRBJ1-2,TRBV5-1,NA
CASSLGRGKPYEQYF,TGCGCCAGCAGTCTAGGCAGGGGGAAACCCTACGAGCAGTACTTC,many,TRBJ2-7,TRBV5-1,TRBD1
CASSPRQDHYEQYF,TGTGCCAGCAGTCCCCGACAGGACCACTACGAGCAGTACTTC,NA,TRBJ2-7,TRBV7-8,NA
CASSGRTGGRYGYTF,TGTGCCAGCAGTGGGAGGACAGGGGGAAGGTATGGCTACACCTTC,NA,TRBJ1-2,TRBV2,TRBD1
CASTKTGRDTEAFF,TGTGCCAGTACCAAGACGGGGAGGGACACTGAAGCTTTCTTT,NA,TRBJ1-1,TRBV19,NA
CAWKRRTGNTGELFF,TGTGCCTGGAAGCGGAGGACGGGGAACACCGGGGAGCTGTTTTTT,NA,TRBJ2-2,TRBV30,NA
CASTLARGNQPQHF,TGTGCCAGTACTTTGGCGAGGGGCAATCAGCCCCAGCATTTT,NA,TRBJ1-5,TRBV19,NA
CASQTGRGGYEQYF,TGTGCCAGCCAAACCGGACGGGGGGGGTACGAGCAGTACTTC,NA,TRBJ2-7,TRBV6-5,TRBD2
CASSLGRAFTGELFF,TGCGCCAGCAGCTTGGGCAGGGCGTTCACCGGGGAGCTGTTTTTT,NA,TRBJ2-2,TRBV5-1,NA
CASSQERGPDTQYF,TGCGCCAGCAGCCAAGAGAGGGGACCAGATACGCAGTATTTT,NA,TRBJ2-3,TRBV4-3,NA
CAWSAEQGPPGGGYGYTF,TGTGCCTGGAGTGCAGAACAGGGGCCCCCAGGGGGAGGCTATGGCTACACCTTC,NA,TRBJ1-2,TRBV30,TRBD1